The 17 T cell receptor beta chains listed next were all sequenced from one sample in a study of beta chain features in type 1 diabetes. Overall study results and limits: Shortening that was moderate but significant affected the TCRB CDR3s of Type 1 diabetes patients in all four CD4+ subsets.

The whole isolated RNA underwent reverse transcription, so sequencing captured expressed TCRB transcripts. Sequencing used immunoSEQ multiplex PCR; TCRdb keeps in-frame clones, though not all of them. The data contain some 240,000 clones, 16% of them singletons. Their antigens are not known. The source material was naive CD4+ T cells from blood. These receptors came from a man between 25 and 39 years old with type 1 diabetes.

This clone was observed a few times. This chain connects TRBV7-2 to TRBJ2-5; a weak D match, TRBD1 (5 bases). V lost 2 bases and J 2 bases, leaving 15 bases between the germline ends. The CDR3 is made up of 16 amino acids. CDR1 and CDR2 (germline): SGHTA, FQGNSA. The CDR3 DNA follows: TGTGCCAGCAGCTTATCCGTCGCTGCAGGGCAAGAGACCCAGTACTTC. Amino acids: CASSLSVAAGQETQYF.

This chain connects TRBV11-2 to TRBJ2-4; D possibly matches TRBD1 or TRBD2 (5 bases each). The CDR3 is 11 residues long. Germline values: CDR1 SGHAT, CDR2 FQNNGV. V was cut by 4 bases and J by 9 bases, with 7 bases left in between. The CDR3 sequence: CASSSGPIQYF. The CDR3 coding sequence is TGTGCCAGCAGCTCGGGGCCCATTCAGTACTTC.

The chain couples TRBV18 to TRBJ1-2; 7 nucleotides line up with TRBD1. Germline-derived CDR1 and CDR2 are KGHSH and LQKENI. This CDR3 is built from 15 residues. With V trimmed by 6 bases and J by 0 bases, 7 bases remained unmatched. Written as DNA, the CDR3 is TGTGCCAGCTCGTCGATAGACAGGGCTAACTATGGCTACACCTTC. It encodes CASSSIDRANYGYTF.

This clone was seen only once. The gene calls are TRBV6-5 and TRBJ1-2; D gene unclear. The germline V gene encodes CDR1 MNHEY and CDR2 SVGAGI. Between the trimmed V and J ends, which lost 0 bases and 1 base, there was a span of 9 bases. This CDR3 is 15 amino acids long. The CDR3 reads CASSYSIWNNYGYTF. The CDR3 nucleotides are TGTGCCAGCAGTTACTCGATATGGAATAACTATGGCTACACCTTC.

The sample holds a few counts of this clone. The CDR3 sequence: CASSTRTGRAGNTIYF. The CDR3 nucleotides are TGTGCCAGCAGCACACGAACGGGACGCGCTGGAAACACCATATATTTT. The chain combines TRBV7-2 with TRBJ1-3; perhaps TRBD1 as D (5 bases). Trimming took 5 bases from V and 2 from J, leaving 16 bases between them. Germline loops: CDR1 SGHTA, CDR2 FQGNSA. This CDR3 is 16 amino acids long. The whole variable domain, filled in from reference TRBV7-2 and TRBJ1-3, reads GAGVSQSPSNKVTEKGKDVELRCDPISGHTALYWYRQSLGQGLEFLIYFQGNSAPDKSGLPSDRFSAERTGGSVSTLTIQRTQQEDSAVYLCASSTRTGRAGNTIYFGEGSWLTVV.

This sequence joins TRBV7-9 and TRBJ2-7; tentatively, D is TRBD1 (6 bases). V shed 1 base and J shed 2 bases, with 12 bases lying between them. This CDR3 is 15 amino acids long. Germline V gene sequence: CDR1 SEHNR, CDR2 FQNEAQ (reference sequence). CDR3 in amino acids: CASSLDSGQTYEQYF. CDR3 in DNA: TGTGCCAGCAGCTTAGATTCGGGACAAACCTACGAGCAGTACTTC.

This sequence joins TRBV29-1 and TRBJ2-1; TRBD1 is a possible D gene (5 bases). The V gene lost 4 bases and the J gene lost 9 bases, with 19 bases spanning the gap. Germline CDR1 is SQVTM and CDR2 is ANQGSEA. The CDR3 spans 14 residues. In nucleotides, the CDR3 is TGCAGCGTTGTTTGGCAATTGGGTAGGGGTGAGCAGTTCTTC. Protein product: CSVVWQLGRGEQFF.

A few counts support this clone. The chain has TRBV29-1 and TRBJ2-1; D call uncertain. The V end was cut by 4 bases, the J end by 7 bases, with 17 bases between. The length of the CDR3 is 14 residues. The germline V gene encodes CDR1 SQVTM and CDR2 ANQGSEA. The CDR3 is CSVVWIYLGNEQFF. The CDR3 DNA follows: TGCAGCGTTGTATGGATTTATCTCGGGAATGAGCAGTTCTTC.

This clone occurred a few times. The CDR3 DNA reads TGTGCCAGCAGTCCAGGGGGCCTTAACTATGGCTACACCTTC. Encoded protein: CASSPGGLNYGYTF. This chain links TRBV5-4 with TRBJ1-2, with 8 bases fitting TRBD1. Trimming removed 5 bases from V and 1 base from J; junction bases left unmatched: 4. The CDR3 covers 14 residues. CDR1 is SGHNT, CDR2 YYREEE, per germline (reference sequence).

The chain uses TRBV6-5 and TRBJ2-3; D is tentatively TRBD1 or TRBD2 (5 bases each). The germline gives CDR1 MNHEY, CDR2 SVGAGI. Trimming pared 0 bases from V and 6 bases from J, leaving 10 bases between. The CDR3 sequence is 14 residues long. The CDR3 DNA sequence: TGTGCCAGCAGTTACTCCCGGGACGGGGATACGCAGTATTTT. Translating gives CASSYSRDGDTQYF.

This chain uses TRBV29-1 with TRBJ2-7; TRBD1 agrees at 11 bases. This CDR3 comprises 15 residues. The J segment lost 7 bases and the V segment lost 4 bases, leaving 12 bases of the junction unmatched. The germline CDR1 and CDR2 sequences are SQVTM and ANQGSEA. CDR3 residues: CSVVPPSDRGHEQYF. CDR3 nucleotide sequence: TGCAGCGTTGTGCCCCCCTCGGACAGGGGGCATGAGCAGTACTTC.

This clone occurred a few times. V usage is TRBV29-1 and J usage is TRBJ1-2; TRBD1 aligns across 9 bases. The V segment lost 3 bases and the J segment 3 bases; nucleotides outside the gene matches: 2. The CDR3 extends over 13 amino acids. Germline loops: CDR1 SQVTM, CDR2 ANQGSEA. The CDR3 DNA reads TGCAGCGTTGAGCGACAGGGGGACTATGGCTACACCTTC. As protein: CSVERQGDYGYTF.

The chain joins TRBV25-1 to TRBJ1-2, with D possibly matching TRBD1 (5 bases). The ends were cut back, 6 bases at V and 3 bases at J, with 8 bases in the middle. The germline CDR1 and CDR2 sequences are MGHDK and SYGVNS. The CDR3 sequence is 12 residues long. The CDR3 loop is CASSQGDYGYTF. The CDR3 DNA is TGTGCCAGCAGCCAAGGGGACTATGGCTACACCTTC.

The DNA of the CDR3 is TGTGCCATTTCTAGCGGGAGGACGGTCGGGGAGCTGTTTTTT. This sequence encodes CAISSGRTVGELFF. This chain links TRBV10-3 with TRBJ2-2, with 11 bases that match TRBD2. CDR3 size: 14 residues. The J segment lost 7 bases and the V segment lost 9 bases, leaving 7 bases of the junction unmatched. In germline, CDR1 is ENHRY, CDR2 SYGVKD.

This clone was observed a handful of times. The chain carries TRBV7-9 and TRBJ2-7; tentatively, D is TRBD1 (5 bases). The germline gives CDR1 SEHNR, CDR2 FQNEAQ (reference sequence). Deletions cut 1 base from V and 5 bases from J, with 9 bases between. The CDR3 consists of 13 residues. CDR3 residues: CASSLVSGNEQYF. CDR3 sequence (DNA): TGTGCCAGCAGCTTAGTTTCAGGGAACGAGCAGTACTTC.

The rearrangement uses TRBV29-1 and TRBJ2-7, with unresolved D. The germline V gene has CDR1 SQVTM and CDR2 ANQGSEA. The CDR3 runs to 14 residues. V lost 4 bases to trimming and J lost 0 bases, with 13 bases between them. CDR3 residues: CSVGHSASSYEQYF. CDR3 DNA: TGCAGCGTTGGTCACTCCGCGAGCTCCTACGAGCAGTACTTC.

The gene calls are TRBV7-2 and TRBJ2-5; D might be TRBD2 (5 bases). The germline CDR1 and CDR2 sequences are SGHTA and FQGNSA. The V and J ends lost 4 bases and 3 bases respectively, with 9 bases between them. The CDR3 has 13 residues. The CDR3 reads CASSWPGEETQYF. The CDR3 DNA follows: TGTGCCAGCAGCTGGCCCGGGGAAGAGACCCAGTACTTC.